This T cell receptor (beta chain) was retrieved from a study of T cell changes during pregnancy in multiple sclerosis. Measured with immunoSEQ multiplex PCR; TCRdb has only the in-frame clones, and not every one. Among around 56,000 clones, over 75% were seen once, and the ten largest hold about 1.8%. Unmatched junction bases numbered 10, after V lost 2 bases and J lost 9 bases. Germline lookup yields CDR1 LNHDA and CDR2 SQIVND (reference sequence). This CDR3 is built from 15 residues. The chain has TRBV19 and TRBJ2-1, with 7 bases that match TRBD1. The source material was peripheral blood, sampled after pregnancy. This TCR derives from a female donor with multiple sclerosis, enrolled in a pregnancy study. The CDR3 protein is CASSIWKGAGSEQFF. The CDR3 DNA is TGTGCCAGTAGTATATGGAAGGGGGCTGGGAGTGAGCAGTTCTTC.